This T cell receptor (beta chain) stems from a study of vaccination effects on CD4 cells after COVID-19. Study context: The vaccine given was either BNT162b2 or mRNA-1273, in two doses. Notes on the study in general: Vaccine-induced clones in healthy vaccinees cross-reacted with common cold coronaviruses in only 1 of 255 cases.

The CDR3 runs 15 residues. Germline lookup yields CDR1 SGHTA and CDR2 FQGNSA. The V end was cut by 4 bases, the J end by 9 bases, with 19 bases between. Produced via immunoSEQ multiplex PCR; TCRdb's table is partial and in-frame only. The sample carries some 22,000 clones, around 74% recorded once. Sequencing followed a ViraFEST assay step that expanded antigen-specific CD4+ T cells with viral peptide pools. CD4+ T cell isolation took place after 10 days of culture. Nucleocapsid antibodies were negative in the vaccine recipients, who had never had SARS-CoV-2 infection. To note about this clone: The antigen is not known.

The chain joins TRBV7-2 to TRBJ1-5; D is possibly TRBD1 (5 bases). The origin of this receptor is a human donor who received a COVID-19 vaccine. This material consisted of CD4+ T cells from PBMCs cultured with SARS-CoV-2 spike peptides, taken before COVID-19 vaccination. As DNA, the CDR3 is TGTGCCAGCAGCTCCAGCGGGCAGGGACCCCGGCCCCAGCATTTT. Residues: CASSSSGQGPRPQHF. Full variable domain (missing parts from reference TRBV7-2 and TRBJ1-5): GAGVSQSPSNKVTEKGKDVELRCDPISGHTALYWYRQSLGQGLEFLIYFQGNSAPDKSGLPSDRFSAERTGGSVSTLTIQRTQQEDSAVYLCASSSSGQGPRPQHFGDGTRLSIL.